A single sample gave rise to the 7 T cell receptor beta chains below, sequenced in a study of blood T cell repertoires in COVID-19. Data came from immunoSEQ multiplex PCR; TCRdb stores just in-frame clones and leaves some out. The sample contains about 200,000 clones, around 86% of which appear only once. Sample: PBMCs or T cells enriched from blood (not recorded which). The receptors were gathered from a man aged 40-49 years with acute COVID-19.

The chain carries TRBV3-1 (or the pseudogene TRBV3-2) and TRBJ2-7; D gene uncertain. From germline, CDR1 is LGHDT and CDR2 YNNKEL (reference sequence). The CDR3 has 12 amino acids. V lost 3 bases and J 2 bases, leaving 5 bases between the germline ends. The CDR3 bases are TGTGCCAGCAGCCACGGTACCTACGAGCAGTACTTC. It codes for CASSHGTYEQYF.

This chain joins TRBV7-9 and TRBJ1-3; D is unclear. Germline assignment: CDR1 SEHNR and CDR2 FQNEAQ (reference sequence). The CDR3 has 13 residues. The V end was cut by 5 bases, the J end by 2 bases, with 7 bases between. The CDR3 DNA is TGTGCCAGCAGCCTCCTAACTGGAAACACCATATATTTT. Translating gives CASSLLTGNTIYF.

V gene TRBV13 combines with J gene TRBJ2-1, with 8 positions matching TRBD2. There are 13 residues in the CDR3. Per germline, CDR1 PRHDT and CDR2 FYEKMQ (reference sequence). CDR3 loop: CAAAQRGYNEQFF. The CDR3, as DNA: TGTGCTGCCGCCCAGCGGGGGTACAATGAGCAGTTCTTC.

The chain is built from TRBV7-6 and TRBJ2-2, with 8 bases aligning to TRBD2. This CDR3 is built from 20 residues. V lost 7 bases and J lost 7; bases outside the gene matches: 26. The germline V gene encodes CDR1 SGHVS and CDR2 FNYEAQ. DNA for the CDR3: TGTGCCAGCATCCCCCCCCGGGCTAGCGGGTCCCCTCAGGAACACGGGGAGCTGTTTTTT. This translates into CASIPPRASGSPQEHGELFF.

The V call is TRBV7-3, the J call TRBJ2-5; 7 bases map to TRBD2. The trim removed 3 bases at V and 5 bases at J, leaving 3 bases unmatched. The CDR3 has 13 amino acids. Germline V gives CDR1 SGHTA, CDR2 FQGTGA. DNA for the CDR3: TGTGCCAGCAGCTTTACTAGCGATGAGACCCAGTACTTC. Protein sequence: CASSFTSDETQYF.

The chain uses TRBV7-6 and TRBJ2-4; 7 bases line up with TRBD1. J was trimmed by 3 bases and V by 6 bases; bases with no gene match: 5. Germline lookup yields CDR1 SGHVS and CDR2 FNYEAQ. This CDR3 is built from 14 residues. DNA of the CDR3: TGTGCCAGCAGTTCCGACAGGGACAAAAACATTCAGTACTTC. Protein product: CASSSDRDKNIQYF. The whole variable domain, filled in from reference TRBV7-6 and TRBJ2-4, reads GAGVSQSPRYKVTKRGQDVALRCDPISGHVSLYWYRQALGQGPEFLTYFNYEAQQDKSGLPNDRFSAERPEGSISTLTIQRTEQRDSAMYRCASSSDRDKNIQYFGAGTRLSVL.

The chain joins TRBV7-9 to TRBJ2-3; D not resolved. The V gene lost 5 bases and the J gene lost 5 bases, with 11 bases spanning the gap. This CDR3 has 13 residues. Germline V gene data show CDR1 as SEHNR and CDR2 as FQNEAQ (reference sequence). CDR3 region: CASSPSSLDTQYF. Written as DNA, the CDR3 is TGTGCCAGCAGCCCAAGTAGTTTAGATACGCAGTATTTT.